Each of the 3 T cell receptor beta chains below was sequenced from the same sample in a study of cytomegalovirus exposure and HLA in healthy donors. PCR amplification relied on 60 Vbeta primers (plus 13 Jbeta primers). The assay was immunoSEQ multiplex PCR, and TCRdb's table has in-frame clones only and misses some. The sample consists of approximately 170,000 clones, 55% to 80% of them appearing once. Specimen: PBMCs. The receptor set was obtained from a woman younger than 35 in good health and CMV-seropositive.

V gene TRBV28 combines with J gene TRBJ2-5; D remains ambiguous. CDR3 length equals 12 residues. V gave up 5 bases and J gave up 0 bases, with 4 bases separating them. Germline-derived CDR1 and CDR2 are MDHEN and SYDVKM. CDR3 sequence reads: CASSRDQETQYF. The CDR3 DNA is TGTGCCAGCAGTCGGGACCAAGAGACCCAGTACTTC.

The chain recombines TRBV30 with TRBJ2-2; 7 nucleotides align to TRBD2. The CDR3 is 14 amino acids. Unmatched junction bases numbered 10, after V lost 6 bases and J lost 6 bases. The germline CDR1 and CDR2 sequences are GTSNPN and SVGIG (reference sequence). CDR3 DNA: TGTGCCTGTGCCGCGAGCGGGGTTCCCGGGGAGCTGTTTTTT. It codes for CACAASGVPGELFF.

The J gene is TRBJ1-2, the V gene TRBV5-5, with D uncertain. This CDR3 is 15 amino acids long. CDR1 and CDR2 from the germline V gene are SGHKS and YYEKEE (reference sequence). The V gene lost 4 bases and the J gene lost 2 bases, with 15 bases spanning the gap. CDR3 protein: CASSHTPNINYGYTF. The DNA for the CDR3 is TGTGCCAGCAGCCACACCCCGAACATCAACTATGGCTACACCTTC.